What follows are 21 T cell receptor beta chains derived from one specimen sequenced in a study of CD8 T cells in ankylosing spondylitis. Their specific antigens are unknown. Whole-study results and caveats: Seven to nine highly homologous variants formed a TCR beta motif that appeared characteristic of ankylosing spondylitis blood.

TCRdb reprocessed the 5' RACE reads via MiXCR and lists one record per CDR3 protein. This sample yields 220,000 or so distinct CDR3 sequences, of which roughly 18% are seen a single time; roughly 43% belongs to the top ten. The sample consisted of blood, either unsorted or a sorted T cell fraction (not recorded which). The receptors shown here come from a male donor with ankylosing spondylitis.

V and J are TRBV28 and TRBJ2-5, with D possibly being TRBD1 (6 bases). Germline V CDR1 and CDR2: MDHEN, SYDVKM. V was pared by 8 bases and J by 1 base, with 14 bases between. The CDR3 has 14 residues. CDR3: CASWEQGPQETQYF. CDR3 sequence (DNA): TGTGCCAGCTGGGAACAGGGCCCCCAAGAGACCCAGTACTTC. Full variable domain (outside the CDR3, taken from reference TRBV28 and TRBJ2-5): DVKVTQSSRYLVKRTGEKVFLECVQDMDHENMFWYRQDPGLGLRLIYFSYDVKMKEKGDIPEGYSVSREKKERFSLILESASTNQTSMYLCASWEQGPQETQYFGPGTRLLVL.

The chain employs TRBV2 and TRBJ2-5; tentatively, D is TRBD1 or TRBD2 (5 bases each). V was cut by 5 bases and J by 2 bases, with 27 bases left in between. This CDR3 is 19 amino acids long. Germline values: CDR1 SNHLY, CDR2 FYNNEI. This chain's CDR3 is CASSHPRDPEGVPQETQYF. The CDR3 DNA reads TGTGCCAGCAGTCACCCTAGGGACCCGGAAGGTGTACCGCAAGAGACCCAGTACTTC.

This clonotype showed up just a few times. The rearrangement uses TRBV5-1 and TRBJ2-6; no clear D gene. Germline CDR1 and CDR2: SGHRS and YFSETQ. The CDR3 totals 13 residues. Deletions cut 8 bases from V and 0 bases from J, with 6 bases between. CDR3 nucleotides: TGCGCCAGTCGCAGCTCTGGGGCCAACGTCCTGACTTTC. Translating it yields CASRSSGANVLTF.

The genes are TRBV27 and TRBJ1-5; D might be TRBD1 (6 bases). This CDR3 is built from 15 residues. The V end was cut by 6 bases, the J end by 3 bases, with 15 bases between. Looked up from germline, CDR1 is MNHEY and CDR2 is SMNVEV (reference sequence). CDR3 sequence reads: CASSTTGPINQPQHF. CDR3 DNA: TGTGCCAGCAGCACTACAGGGCCTATCAATCAGCCCCAGCATTTT.

This clonotype was seen many times. The chain recombines TRBV12-3 or TRBV12-4 with TRBJ2-3, with 8 bases that match TRBD2. V lost 5 bases to trimming and J lost 0 bases; unmatched junction nucleotides: 7. This CDR3 spans 16 amino acids. This CDR3 is CASSPSVAGSTDTQYF. In nucleotides, the CDR3 is TGTGCCAGCAGTCCCTCGGTAGCGGGGAGCACAGATACGCAGTATTTT.

This clonotype was observed a handful of times. The rearrangement links TRBV6-2 or TRBV6-3 to TRBJ2-2, with TRBD1 matching over 7 bases. The trim removed 6 bases at V and 1 base at J, leaving 8 bases unmatched. Germline-derived CDR1 and CDR2 are MNHEY and SVGEGT. The CDR3 is 16 residues long. This CDR3 is CASRPPPGGNTGELFF. DNA for the CDR3: TGTGCCAGCAGACCCCCCCCAGGGGGGAACACCGGGGAGCTGTTTTTT.

This clonotype came up once. The J gene is TRBJ1-1, the V gene TRBV27, with 9 bases fitting TRBD1. CDR1 is MNHEY, CDR2 SMNVEV, per germline (reference sequence). This CDR3 has 18 amino acids. The junction had 17 bases not matched to a gene; V was cut back by 5 bases and J by 4 bases. The CDR3 nucleotides are TGTGCCAGCAGTCCGAGCAATTATTTCACAGGGGGCGGCACTGAAGCTTTCTTT. The encoded protein is CASSPSNYFTGGGTEAFF.

The chain couples TRBV7-3 to TRBJ2-1; maybe TRBD2 (5 bases). Deletions cut 2 bases from V and 4 bases from J, with 12 bases between. CDR3 length: 15 residues. CDR1 and CDR2 (germline): SGHTA, FQGTGA. The CDR3 coding sequence is TGTGCCAGCAGCTTATTTGCTAGCACATACAATGAGCAGTTCTTC. This translates into CASSLFASTYNEQFF. Full variable domain (rest looked up from reference TRBV7-3 and TRBJ2-1): GAGVSQTPSNKVTEKGKYVELRCDPISGHTALYWYRQSLGQGPEFLIYFQGTGAADDSGLPNDRFFAVRPEGSVSTLKIQRTERGDSAVYLCASSLFASTYNEQFFGPGTRLTVL.

This clonotype appeared a few times. The V call is TRBV4-3, the J call TRBJ2-7; TRBD2 might be the D (5 bases). This CDR3 region has 14 residues. Germline CDR1 is LGHNA and CDR2 is YSLEER. The ends were cut back, 1 base at V and 3 bases at J, with 10 bases in the middle. The CDR3 here is CASSQGRLLYEQYF. CDR3 sequence (DNA): TGCGCCAGCAGCCAAGGAAGACTACTCTACGAGCAGTACTTC.

The rearrangement uses TRBV6-2 or TRBV6-3 and TRBJ2-3; D is unclear. The germline V gene encodes CDR1 MNHEY and CDR2 SVGEGT. V gave up 0 bases and J gave up 4 bases, with 5 bases separating them. This CDR3 has 13 residues. The CDR3 is CASSYSRADTQYF. The CDR3 DNA follows: TGTGCCAGCAGTTACTCTAGGGCAGATACGCAGTATTTT.

This clonotype was recorded a few times. The DNA for the CDR3 is TGCAGTGCTGGGTGGGATGAGCAGTTCTTC. It is translated as CSAGWDEQFF. The chain employs TRBV20-1 and TRBJ2-1; D ambiguous. CDR1 is DFQATT and CDR2 is SNEGSKA in the germline V gene (reference sequence). The germline V and J ends were trimmed by 5 bases and 8 bases, with 7 bases remaining between them. The CDR3 contains 10 residues.

The chain combines TRBV29-1 with TRBJ2-3; TRBD1 might be the D (6 bases). The CDR3 runs to 11 residues. Germline V gene lookup returns CDR1 SQVTM and CDR2 ANQGSEA. V lost 7 bases and J 7 bases, leaving 12 bases between the germline ends. In DNA form, the CDR3 reads TGCAGCGGGAGGACAGATAATACGCAGTATTTT. This translates into CSGRTDNTQYF.

In this sample, this clonotype turned up many times. This sequence joins TRBV29-1 and TRBJ2-2, with no clear D. Germline CDR1 and CDR2: SQVTM and ANQGSEA. Trimming shortened V by 2 bases and J by 1 base, and 5 bases separated the two germline ends. This CDR3 has 13 residues. CDR3 bases: TGCAGCGTTGAAATCGGGAACACCGGGGAGCTGTTTTTT. This encodes CSVEIGNTGELFF.

By share of the sample, this clonotype is medium-sized. The rearrangement links TRBV5-1 to TRBJ1-1; D remains unclear. Germline loops: CDR1 SGHRS, CDR2 YFSETQ. V lost 1 base and J 4 bases, leaving 14 bases between the germline ends. The CDR3 loop spans 15 amino acids. For the CDR3, the DNA is TGCGCCAGCAGCTTGTGGAGCTTGGAGGTCACTGAAGCTTTCTTT. Amino acid sequence: CASSLWSLEVTEAFF.

This clonotype showed up many times. The V and J genes are TRBV12-3 or TRBV12-4 and TRBJ2-1; D is perhaps TRBD1 (6 bases). The CDR3 has 15 residues. V gave up 1 base and J gave up 8 bases, with 15 bases separating them. The CDR3 is CASSLGGRGGHEQFF. The CDR3 DNA sequence: TGTGCCAGCAGTTTAGGGGGGAGAGGGGGTCATGAGCAGTTCTTC.

The chain links TRBV6-5 to TRBJ2-2; D call uncertain. Deletions cut 2 bases from V and 3 bases from J, with 13 bases between. Germline CDR1 and CDR2: MNHEY and SVGAGI. This CDR3 has 16 residues. The CDR3: CASSYAPGHHTGELFF. The CDR3 coding sequence is TGTGCCAGCAGTTACGCACCCGGCCACCACACCGGGGAGCTGTTTTTT.

The J gene is TRBJ2-1, the V gene TRBV4-1; D gene uncertain. This CDR3 is built from 13 residues. Germline assignment: CDR1 MGHRA and CDR2 YSYEKL. Trimming removed 1 base at V and 4 bases at J, with 5 bases between. This CDR3 reads CASSQANYNEQFF. CDR3 bases: TGCGCCAGCAGCCAAGCCAATTACAATGAGCAGTTCTTC.

Here the CDR3 DNA reads TGCGCCAGCAGCCCCGGGGGACTAGCGGGGGGGACCTCCTACGAGCAGTACTTC. Translating gives CASSPGGLAGGTSYEQYF. The chain links TRBV4-1 to TRBJ2-7, with 16 bases aligning to TRBD2. V was pared by 4 bases and J by 0 bases, with 6 bases of the junction left unmatched. The CDR3 runs to 18 residues. The germline V gene encodes CDR1 MGHRA and CDR2 YSYEKL.

This clonotype has only a few counts. V and J are TRBV27 and TRBJ1-1; D gene ambiguous. Germline V CDR1 and CDR2: MNHEY, SMNVEV (reference sequence). Trimming removed 5 bases from V and 4 bases from J, with 14 bases in between. The CDR3 consists of 14 residues. In nucleotides, the CDR3 is TGTGCCAGCAGTCCGTTGGAGTGGGCCACTGAAGCTTTCTTT. Its translation: CASSPLEWATEAFF.

This clonotype occurred a few times. This chain connects TRBV13 to TRBJ1-2; possible D gene TRBD1, 5 bases. Germline CDR1 reads PRHDT; CDR2 reads FYEKMQ (reference sequence). This CDR3 is built from 15 residues. V gave up 0 bases and J gave up 3 bases, with 11 bases separating them. In DNA form, the CDR3 reads TGTGCCAGCAGCTTAGGAGGCAGGGAGGACTATGGCTACACCTTC. It specifies CASSLGGREDYGYTF.

This clonotype has just a few counts. The chain combines TRBV11-1 with TRBJ2-3, with D possibly being TRBD1 or TRBD2 (5 bases each). Germline loops: CDR1 SGHAT, CDR2 FQDESV (reference sequence). The germline V and J ends were trimmed by 5 bases and 3 bases, with 24 bases remaining between them. The CDR3 runs to 18 residues. This chain's CDR3 is CASSPSFWGLARTDTQYF. CDR3 nucleotides: TGTGCCAGCAGCCCATCTTTTTGGGGCCTAGCCCGTACAGATACGCAGTATTTT.